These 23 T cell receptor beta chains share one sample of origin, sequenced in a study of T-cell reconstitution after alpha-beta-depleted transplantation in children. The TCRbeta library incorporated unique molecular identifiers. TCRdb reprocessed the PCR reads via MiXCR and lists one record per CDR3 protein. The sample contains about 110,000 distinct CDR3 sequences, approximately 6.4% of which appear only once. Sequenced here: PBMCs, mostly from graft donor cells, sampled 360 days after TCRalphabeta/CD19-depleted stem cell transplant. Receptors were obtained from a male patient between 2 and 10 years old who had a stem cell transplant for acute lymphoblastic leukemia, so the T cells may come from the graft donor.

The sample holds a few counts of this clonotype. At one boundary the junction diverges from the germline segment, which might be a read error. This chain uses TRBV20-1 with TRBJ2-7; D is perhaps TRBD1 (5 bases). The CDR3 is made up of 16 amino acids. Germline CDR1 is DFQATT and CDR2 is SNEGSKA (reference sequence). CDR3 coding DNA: TGCTGTGCCCCGGCCCTCCACAGGTACGGCTCTGTTGAGCAGTACTTC. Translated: CCAPALHRYGSVEQYF.

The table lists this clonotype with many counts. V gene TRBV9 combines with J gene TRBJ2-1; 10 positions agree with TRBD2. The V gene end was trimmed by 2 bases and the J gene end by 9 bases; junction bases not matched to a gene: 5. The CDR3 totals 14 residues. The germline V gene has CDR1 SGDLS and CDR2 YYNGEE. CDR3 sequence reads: CASSVRTSGGEQFF. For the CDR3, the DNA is TGTGCCAGCAGCGTGAGGACTAGCGGCGGTGAGCAGTTCTTC.

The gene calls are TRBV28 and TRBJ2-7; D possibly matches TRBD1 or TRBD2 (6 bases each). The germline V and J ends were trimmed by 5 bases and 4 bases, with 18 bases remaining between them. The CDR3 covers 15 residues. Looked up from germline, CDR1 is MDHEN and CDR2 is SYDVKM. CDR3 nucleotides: TGTGCCAGCAGTCCCATTGTGGGGGGCGGGTACGAGCAGTACTTC. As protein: CASSPIVGGGYEQYF.

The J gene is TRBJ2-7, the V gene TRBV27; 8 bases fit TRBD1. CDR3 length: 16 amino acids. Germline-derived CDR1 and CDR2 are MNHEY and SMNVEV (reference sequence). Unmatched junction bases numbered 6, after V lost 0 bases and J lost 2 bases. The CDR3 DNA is TGTGCCAGCAGTTTATCGTGGACAGGGACACCCTACGAGCAGTACTTC. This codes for CASSLSWTGTPYEQYF.

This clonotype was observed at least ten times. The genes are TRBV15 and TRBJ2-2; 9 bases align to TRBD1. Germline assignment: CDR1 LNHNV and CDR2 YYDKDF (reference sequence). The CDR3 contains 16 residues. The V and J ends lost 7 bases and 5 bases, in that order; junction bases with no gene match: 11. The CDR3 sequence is CATTAPGQGRTGELFF. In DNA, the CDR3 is TGTGCCACCACCGCTCCGGGACAGGGTAGGACCGGGGAGCTGTTTTTT.

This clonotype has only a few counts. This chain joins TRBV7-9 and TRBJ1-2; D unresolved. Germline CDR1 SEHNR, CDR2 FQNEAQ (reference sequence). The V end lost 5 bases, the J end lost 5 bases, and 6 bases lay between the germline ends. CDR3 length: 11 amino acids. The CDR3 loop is CASSLTYGYTF. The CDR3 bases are TGTGCCAGCAGCCTAACTTATGGCTACACCTTC.

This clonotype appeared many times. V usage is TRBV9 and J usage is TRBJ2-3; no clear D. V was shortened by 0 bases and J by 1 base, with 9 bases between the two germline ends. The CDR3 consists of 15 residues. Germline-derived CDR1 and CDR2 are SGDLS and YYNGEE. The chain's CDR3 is CASSVGQARTDTQYF. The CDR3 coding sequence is TGTGCCAGCAGCGTAGGTCAGGCCCGCACAGATACGCAGTATTTT.

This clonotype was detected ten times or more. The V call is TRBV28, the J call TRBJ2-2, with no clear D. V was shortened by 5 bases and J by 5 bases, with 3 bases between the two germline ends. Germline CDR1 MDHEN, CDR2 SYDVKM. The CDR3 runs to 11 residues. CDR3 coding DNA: TGTGCCAGCAGTAATACCGGGGAGCTGTTTTTT. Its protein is CASSNTGELFF.

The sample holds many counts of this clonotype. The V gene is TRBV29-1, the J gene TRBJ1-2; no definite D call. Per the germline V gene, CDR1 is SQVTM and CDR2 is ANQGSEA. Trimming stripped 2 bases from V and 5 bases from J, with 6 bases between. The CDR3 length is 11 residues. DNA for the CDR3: TGCAGCGTTGAAAGAAGATATGGCTACACCTTC. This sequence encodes CSVERRYGYTF.

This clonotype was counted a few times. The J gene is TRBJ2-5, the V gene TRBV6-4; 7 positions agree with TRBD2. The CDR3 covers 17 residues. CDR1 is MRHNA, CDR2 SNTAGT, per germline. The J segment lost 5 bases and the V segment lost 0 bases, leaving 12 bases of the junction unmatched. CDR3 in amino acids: CASSDSDSGYLVETQYF. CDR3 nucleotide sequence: TGTGCCAGCAGTGACTCGGATAGCGGGTACCTTGTCGAGACCCAGTACTTC.

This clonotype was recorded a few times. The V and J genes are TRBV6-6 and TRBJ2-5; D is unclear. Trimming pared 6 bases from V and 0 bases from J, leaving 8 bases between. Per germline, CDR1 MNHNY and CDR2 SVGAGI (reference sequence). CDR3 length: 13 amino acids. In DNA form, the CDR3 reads TGTGCCAGCAGCCCCGACTACCAAGAGACCCAGTACTTC. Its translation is CASSPDYQETQYF.

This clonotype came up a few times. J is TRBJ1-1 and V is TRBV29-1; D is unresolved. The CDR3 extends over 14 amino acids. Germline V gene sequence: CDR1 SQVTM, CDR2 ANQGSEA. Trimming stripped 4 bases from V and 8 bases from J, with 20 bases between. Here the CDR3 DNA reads TGCAGCGTTGGTCTTGTGACCCGCTACGGGGAAGCTTTCTTT. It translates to CSVGLVTRYGEAFF.

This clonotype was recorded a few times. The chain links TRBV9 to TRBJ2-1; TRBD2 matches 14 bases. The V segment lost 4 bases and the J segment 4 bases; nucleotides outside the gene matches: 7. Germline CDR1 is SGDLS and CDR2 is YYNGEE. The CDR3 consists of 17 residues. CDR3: CASSFGTSGSKYNEQFF. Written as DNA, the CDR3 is TGTGCCAGCAGCTTTGGGACTAGCGGGAGTAAGTACAATGAGCAGTTCTTC.

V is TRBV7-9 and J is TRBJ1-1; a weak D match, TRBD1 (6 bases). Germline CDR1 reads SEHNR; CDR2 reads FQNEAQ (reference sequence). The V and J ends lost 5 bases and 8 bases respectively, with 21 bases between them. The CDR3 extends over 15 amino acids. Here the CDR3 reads CASSDPTGTYREAFF. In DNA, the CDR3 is TGTGCCAGCAGCGACCCTACAGGGACCTACCGGGAAGCTTTCTTT.

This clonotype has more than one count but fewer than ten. The CDR3, as DNA: TGTGCCAGCAGCAAAGGGGGCCCCCGAGGGGGATGGCCCAAAGGGGAGCAGTACTTC. This translates into CASSKGGPRGGWPKGEQYF. This sequence joins TRBV21-1 and TRBJ2-7; TRBD2 reflects the table's D call only, with no check against the DNA. TRBV21-1 is reported as a pseudogene. This CDR3 has 19 amino acids.

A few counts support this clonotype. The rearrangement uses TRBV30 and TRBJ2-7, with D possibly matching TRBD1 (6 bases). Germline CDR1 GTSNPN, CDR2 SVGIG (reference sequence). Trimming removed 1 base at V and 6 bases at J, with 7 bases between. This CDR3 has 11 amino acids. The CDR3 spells CAWSEGGEQYF. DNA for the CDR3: TGTGCCTGGAGTGAAGGGGGCGAGCAGTACTTC.

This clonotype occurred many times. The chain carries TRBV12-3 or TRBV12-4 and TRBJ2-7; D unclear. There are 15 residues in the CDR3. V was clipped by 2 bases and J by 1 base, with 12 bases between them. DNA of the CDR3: TGTGCCAGCAGTTTAAGTGGAACCCTTTCCTACGAGCAGTACTTC. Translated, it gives CASSLSGTLSYEQYF.

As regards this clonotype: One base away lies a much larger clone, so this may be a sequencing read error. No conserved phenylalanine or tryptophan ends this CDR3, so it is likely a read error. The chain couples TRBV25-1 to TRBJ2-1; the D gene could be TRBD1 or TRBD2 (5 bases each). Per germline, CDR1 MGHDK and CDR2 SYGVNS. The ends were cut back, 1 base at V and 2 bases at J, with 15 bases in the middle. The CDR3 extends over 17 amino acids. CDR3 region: CASSEWFGRETYNEQFY. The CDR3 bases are TGTGCCAGCAGTGAATGGTTCGGCAGGGAGACCTACAATGAGCAGTTCTAC.

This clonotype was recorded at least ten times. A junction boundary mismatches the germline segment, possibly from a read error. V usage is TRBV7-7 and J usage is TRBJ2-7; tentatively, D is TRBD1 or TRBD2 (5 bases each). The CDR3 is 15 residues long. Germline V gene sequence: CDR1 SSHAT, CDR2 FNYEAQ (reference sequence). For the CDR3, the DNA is TGTGCTAGCAGCTCAGGGACCGGCAGCTCCTACGAGCAGTACTTC. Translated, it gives CASSSGTGSSYEQYF.

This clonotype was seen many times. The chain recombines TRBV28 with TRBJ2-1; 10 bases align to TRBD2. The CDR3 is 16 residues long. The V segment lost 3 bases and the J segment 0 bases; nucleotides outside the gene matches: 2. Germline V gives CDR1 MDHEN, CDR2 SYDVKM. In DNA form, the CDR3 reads TGTGCCAGCAGTTTGTCTAGCGGGAGCTCCTACAATGAGCAGTTCTTC. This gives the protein CASSLSSGSSYNEQFF.

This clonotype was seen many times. The CDR3 spells CASSLVDRVQETQYF. The CDR3 coding sequence is TGTGCCAGCAGCTTAGTGGACAGGGTTCAAGAGACCCAGTACTTC. The V gene is TRBV7-2, the J gene TRBJ2-5; 8 nucleotides agree with TRBD1. CDR1 is SGHTA and CDR2 is FQGNSA in the germline V gene. This CDR3 spans 15 amino acids. V was pared by 1 base and J by 2 bases, with 3 bases of the junction left unmatched. Supplemented by reference TRBV7-2 and TRBJ2-5, the full variable domain reads GAGVSQSPSNKVTEKGKDVELRCDPISGHTALYWYRQSLGQGLEFLIYFQGNSAPDKSGLPSDRFSAERTGGSVSTLTIQRTQQEDSAVYLCASSLVDRVQETQYFGPGTRLLVL.

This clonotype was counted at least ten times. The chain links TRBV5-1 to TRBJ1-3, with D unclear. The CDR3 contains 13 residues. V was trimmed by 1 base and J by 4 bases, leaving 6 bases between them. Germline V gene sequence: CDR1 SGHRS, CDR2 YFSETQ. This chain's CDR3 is CASSLPGGNTIYF. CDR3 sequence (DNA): TGCGCCAGCAGCTTGCCCGGAGGAAACACCATATATTTT.

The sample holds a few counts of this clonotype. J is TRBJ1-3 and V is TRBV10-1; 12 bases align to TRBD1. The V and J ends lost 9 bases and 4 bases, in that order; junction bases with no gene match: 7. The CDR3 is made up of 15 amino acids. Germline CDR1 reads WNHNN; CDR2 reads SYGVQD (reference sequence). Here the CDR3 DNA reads TGCGCCAGACCGGGACAGGGGGCGCGGGGAAACACCATATATTTT. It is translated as CARPGQGARGNTIYF.